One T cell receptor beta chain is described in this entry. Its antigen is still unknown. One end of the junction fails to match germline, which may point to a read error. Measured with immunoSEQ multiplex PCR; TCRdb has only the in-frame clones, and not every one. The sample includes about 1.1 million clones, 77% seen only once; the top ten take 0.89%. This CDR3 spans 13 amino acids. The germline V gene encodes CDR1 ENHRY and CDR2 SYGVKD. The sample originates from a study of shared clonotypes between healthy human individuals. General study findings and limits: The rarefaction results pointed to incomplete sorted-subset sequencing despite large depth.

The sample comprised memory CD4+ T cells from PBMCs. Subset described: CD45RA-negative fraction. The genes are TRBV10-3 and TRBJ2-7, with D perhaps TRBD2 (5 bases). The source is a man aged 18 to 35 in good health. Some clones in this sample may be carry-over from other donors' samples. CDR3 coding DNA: TGTGCCATCAGTGGTTTGGCGAGCGGAGAGCGGTACTTC. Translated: CAISGLASGERYF.